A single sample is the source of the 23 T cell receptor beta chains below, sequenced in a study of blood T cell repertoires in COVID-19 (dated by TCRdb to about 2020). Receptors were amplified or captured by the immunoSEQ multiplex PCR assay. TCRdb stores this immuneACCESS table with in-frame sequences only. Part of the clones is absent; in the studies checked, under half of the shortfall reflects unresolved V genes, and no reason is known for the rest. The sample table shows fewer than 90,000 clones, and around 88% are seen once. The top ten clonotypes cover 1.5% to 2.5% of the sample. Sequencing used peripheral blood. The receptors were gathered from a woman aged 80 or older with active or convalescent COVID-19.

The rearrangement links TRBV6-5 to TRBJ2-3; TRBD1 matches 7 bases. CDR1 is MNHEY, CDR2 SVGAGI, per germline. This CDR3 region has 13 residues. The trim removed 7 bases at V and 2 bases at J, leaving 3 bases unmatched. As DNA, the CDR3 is TGTGCCAGCATTGGGACAGCCACAGATACGCAGTATTTT. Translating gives CASIGTATDTQYF.

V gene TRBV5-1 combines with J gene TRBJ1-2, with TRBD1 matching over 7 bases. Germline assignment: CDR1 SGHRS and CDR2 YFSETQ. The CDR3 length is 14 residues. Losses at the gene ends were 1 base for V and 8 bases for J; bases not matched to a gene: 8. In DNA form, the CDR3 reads TGCGCCAGCAGCTTGACAGGGGCGCCGGGAGGCTACACCTTC. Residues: CASSLTGAPGGYTF.

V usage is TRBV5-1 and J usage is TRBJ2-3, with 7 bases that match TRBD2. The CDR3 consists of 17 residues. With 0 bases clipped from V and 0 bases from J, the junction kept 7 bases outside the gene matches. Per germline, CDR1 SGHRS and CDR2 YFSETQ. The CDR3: CASSLGVGSGSTDTQYF. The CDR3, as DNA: TGCGCCAGCAGCTTGGGAGTGGGTAGCGGGAGCACAGATACGCAGTATTTT.

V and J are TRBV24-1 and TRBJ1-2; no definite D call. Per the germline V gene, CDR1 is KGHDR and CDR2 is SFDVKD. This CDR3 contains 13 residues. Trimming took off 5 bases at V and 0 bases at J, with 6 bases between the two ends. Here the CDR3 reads CATSVNTNYGYTF. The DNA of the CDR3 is TGTGCCACCAGTGTTAACACTAACTATGGCTACACCTTC.

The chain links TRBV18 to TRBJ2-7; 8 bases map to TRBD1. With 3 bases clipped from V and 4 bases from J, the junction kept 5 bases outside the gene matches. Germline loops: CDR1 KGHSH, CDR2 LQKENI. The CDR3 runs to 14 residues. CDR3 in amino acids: CASSPGQVIYEQYF. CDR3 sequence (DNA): TGTGCCAGCTCACCGGGACAGGTAATATACGAGCAGTACTTC.

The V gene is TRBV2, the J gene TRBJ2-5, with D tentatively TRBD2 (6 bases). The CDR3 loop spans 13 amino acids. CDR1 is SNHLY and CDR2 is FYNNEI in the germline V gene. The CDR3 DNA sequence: TGTGCTACATTGGCCGGGACTGCGAAGACCCAGTACTTC. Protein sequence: CATLAGTAKTQYF.

The CDR3 DNA sequence: TGTGCCACTGTGACTAGCGGGGGGCGAGAGACCCAGTACTTC. It encodes CATVTSGGRETQYF. This chain connects TRBV19 to TRBJ2-5, with 13 nucleotides matching TRBD2. Germline assignment: CDR1 LNHDA and CDR2 SQIVND (reference sequence). V trimming: 10 bases; J trimming: 4 bases; junction bases outside the gene matches: 6. This CDR3 region has 14 residues.

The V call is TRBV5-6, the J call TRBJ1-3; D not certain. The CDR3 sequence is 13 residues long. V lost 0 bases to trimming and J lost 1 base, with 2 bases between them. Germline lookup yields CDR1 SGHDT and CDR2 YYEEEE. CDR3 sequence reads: CASSLVSGNTIYF. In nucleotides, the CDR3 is TGTGCCAGCAGCTTGGTATCTGGAAACACCATATATTTT.

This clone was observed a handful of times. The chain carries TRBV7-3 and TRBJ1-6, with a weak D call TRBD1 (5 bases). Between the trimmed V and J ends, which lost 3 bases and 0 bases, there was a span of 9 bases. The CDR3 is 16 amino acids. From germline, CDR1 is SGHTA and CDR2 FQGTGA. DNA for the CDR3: TGTGCCAGCAGCTTCCGGGGGGGCTCCTATAATTCACCCCTCCACTTT. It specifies CASSFRGGSYNSPLHF.

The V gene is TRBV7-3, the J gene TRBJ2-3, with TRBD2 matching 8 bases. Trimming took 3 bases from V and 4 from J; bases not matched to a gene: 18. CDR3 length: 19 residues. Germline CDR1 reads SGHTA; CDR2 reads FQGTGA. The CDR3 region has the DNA TGTGCCAGCAGCTTTGGACTAGCTTTGTGGGGTAGGTTCTCAGATACGCAGTATTTT. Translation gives CASSFGLALWGRFSDTQYF.

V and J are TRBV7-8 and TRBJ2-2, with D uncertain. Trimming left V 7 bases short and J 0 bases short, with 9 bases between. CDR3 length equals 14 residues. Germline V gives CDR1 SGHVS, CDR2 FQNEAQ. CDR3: CASKWAPNTGELFF. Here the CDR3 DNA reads TGTGCCAGCAAATGGGCCCCGAACACCGGGGAGCTGTTTTTT.

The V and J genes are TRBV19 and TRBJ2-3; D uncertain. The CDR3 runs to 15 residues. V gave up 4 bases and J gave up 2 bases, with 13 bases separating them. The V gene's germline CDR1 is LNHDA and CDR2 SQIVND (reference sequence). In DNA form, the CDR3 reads TGTGCCAGTAGTAGGCGGCGGAACCCCACAGATACGCAGTATTTT. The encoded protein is CASSRRRNPTDTQYF.

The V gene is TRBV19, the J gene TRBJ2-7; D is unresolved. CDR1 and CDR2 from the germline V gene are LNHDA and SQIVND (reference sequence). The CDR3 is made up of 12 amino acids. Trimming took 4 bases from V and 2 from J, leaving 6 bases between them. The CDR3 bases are TGTGCCAGTAGTAATGGGCCCTACGAGCAGTACTTC. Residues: CASSNGPYEQYF.

The CDR3 sequence: CASSYSRQGGIYGYTF. In DNA, the CDR3 is TGTGCCAGCAGTTACTCGAGACAGGGGGGCATCTATGGCTACACCTTC. The gene calls are TRBV6-5 and TRBJ1-2; 9 nucleotides match TRBD1. V was clipped by 0 bases and J by 4 bases; unmatched bases: 6. Per germline, CDR1 MNHEY and CDR2 SVGAGI. The length of the CDR3 is 16 residues.

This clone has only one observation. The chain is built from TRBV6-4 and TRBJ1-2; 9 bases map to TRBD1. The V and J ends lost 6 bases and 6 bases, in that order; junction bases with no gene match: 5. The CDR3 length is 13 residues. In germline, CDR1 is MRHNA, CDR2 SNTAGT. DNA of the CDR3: TGTGCCAGCAGCGCCGGGACAGGGAATGGCTACACCTTC. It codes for CASSAGTGNGYTF.

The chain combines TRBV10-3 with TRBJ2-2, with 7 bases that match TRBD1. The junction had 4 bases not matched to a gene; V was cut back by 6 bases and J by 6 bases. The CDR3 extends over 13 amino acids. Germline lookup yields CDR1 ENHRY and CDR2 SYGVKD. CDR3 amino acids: CAIREQGSGELFF. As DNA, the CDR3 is TGTGCCATCAGAGAACAGGGGTCCGGGGAGCTGTTTTTT.

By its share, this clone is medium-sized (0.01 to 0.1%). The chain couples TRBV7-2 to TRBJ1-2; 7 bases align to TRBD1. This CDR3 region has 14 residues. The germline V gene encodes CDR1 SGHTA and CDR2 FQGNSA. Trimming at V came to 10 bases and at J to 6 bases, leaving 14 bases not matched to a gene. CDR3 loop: CATGLGGQGDGYTF. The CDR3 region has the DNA TGTGCCACCGGACTTGGTGGCCAGGGGGATGGCTACACCTTC.

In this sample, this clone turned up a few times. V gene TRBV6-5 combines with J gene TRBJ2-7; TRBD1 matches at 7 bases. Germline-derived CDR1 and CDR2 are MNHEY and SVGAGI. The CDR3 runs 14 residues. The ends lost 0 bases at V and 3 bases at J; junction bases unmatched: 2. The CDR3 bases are TGTGCCAGCAGTTACTCCGACAGGGACTACGAGCAGTACTTC. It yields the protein CASSYSDRDYEQYF.

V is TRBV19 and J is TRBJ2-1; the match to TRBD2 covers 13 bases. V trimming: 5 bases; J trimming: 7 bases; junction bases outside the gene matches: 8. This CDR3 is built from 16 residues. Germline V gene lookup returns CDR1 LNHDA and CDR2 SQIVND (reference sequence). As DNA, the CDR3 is TGTGCCAGTAGTGTACTAGCGGGAGGGCCGGGGAATGAGCAGTTCTTC. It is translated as CASSVLAGGPGNEQFF.

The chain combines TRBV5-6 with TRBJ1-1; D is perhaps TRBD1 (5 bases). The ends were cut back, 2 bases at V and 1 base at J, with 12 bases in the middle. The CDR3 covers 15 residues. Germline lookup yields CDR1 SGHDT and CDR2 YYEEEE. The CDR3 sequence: CASSFSGRANTEAFF. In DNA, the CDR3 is TGTGCCAGCAGCTTCTCGGGCAGGGCGAACACTGAAGCTTTCTTT.

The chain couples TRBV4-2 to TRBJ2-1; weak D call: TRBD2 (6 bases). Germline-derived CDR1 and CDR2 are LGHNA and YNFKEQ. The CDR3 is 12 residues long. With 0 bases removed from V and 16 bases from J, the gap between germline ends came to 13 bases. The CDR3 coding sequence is TGTGCCAGCAGCCAAGATACCGGGAGAAAATTCTTC. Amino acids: CASSQDTGRKFF.

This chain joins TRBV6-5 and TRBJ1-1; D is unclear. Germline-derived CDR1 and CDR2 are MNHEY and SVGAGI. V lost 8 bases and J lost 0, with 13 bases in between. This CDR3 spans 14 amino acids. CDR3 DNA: TGTGCCAGCCTAATGACACCAATGAACACTGAAGCTTTCTTT. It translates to CASLMTPMNTEAFF.

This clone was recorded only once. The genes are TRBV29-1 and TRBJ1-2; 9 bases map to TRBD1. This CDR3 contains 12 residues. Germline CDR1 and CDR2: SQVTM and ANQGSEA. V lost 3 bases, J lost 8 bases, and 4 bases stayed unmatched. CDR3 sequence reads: CSVERTGEGYTF. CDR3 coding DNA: TGCAGCGTTGAGAGGACAGGGGAAGGCTACACCTTC. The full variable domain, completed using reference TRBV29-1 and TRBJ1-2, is SAVISQKPSRDICQRGTSLTIQCQVDSQVTMMFWYRQQPGQSLTLIATANQGSEATYESGFVIDKFPISRPNLTFSTLTVSNMSPEDSSIYLCSVERTGEGYTFGSGTRLTVV.